Each of the 6 T cell receptor beta chains below was sequenced from the same sample in a study of CXCR4 blockade with PD-1 therapy in pancreatic cancer. The repertoire was sequenced with immunoSEQ multiplex PCR; TCRdb's copy has only in-frame clones and lacks some. The sample holds about 5,100 clones, approximately 48% seen once. The sequenced sample consisted of tumor tissue. The receptor source for this set is a human donor with pancreatic ductal adenocarcinoma.

The rearrangement links TRBV30 to TRBJ1-2, with D maybe TRBD1 (5 bases). Trimming stripped 5 bases from V and 8 bases from J, with 15 bases between. Germline-derived CDR1 and CDR2 are GTSNPN and SVGIG (reference sequence). The CDR3 runs 12 residues. CDR3 nucleotide sequence: TGTGCCTGGGAGATGAGGGGTGCCGGCTACACCTTC. Its protein is CAWEMRGAGYTF.

V gene TRBV7-6 combines with J gene TRBJ2-7, with 7 bases that match TRBD1. Germline CDR1 reads SGHVS; CDR2 reads FNYEAQ. The junction had 6 bases not matched to a gene; V was cut back by 2 bases and J by 5 bases. The CDR3 extends over 14 amino acids. CDR3 sequence reads: CASSLSRQGHEQYF. The CDR3 DNA follows: TGTGCCAGCAGCTTATCCCGACAGGGCCACGAGCAGTACTTC.

This clone was counted once. The chain joins TRBV10-3 to TRBJ2-1; TRBD2 matches 9 bases. The germline CDR1 and CDR2 sequences are ENHRY and SYGVKD. Trimming took 2 bases from V and 7 from J; bases not matched to a gene: 6. The length of the CDR3 is 15 residues. The CDR3 DNA sequence: TGTGCCATCAGTGAGGTAATAGCGGGAGAGAATGAGCAGTTCTTC. This gives the protein CAISEVIAGENEQFF.

This clone is labeled medium-sized (0.01 to 0.1%). The rearrangement links TRBV11-3 to TRBJ2-2; D is undetermined. Between the trimmed V and J ends, which lost 1 base and 13 bases, there was a span of 19 bases. CDR1 is SGHNT and CDR2 is YENEEA in the germline V gene. The CDR3 covers 15 residues. CDR3 sequence: CASSLGRSSTSALFF. DNA for the CDR3: TGTGCCAGCAGCTTAGGTCGGTCCTCCACCTCAGCGCTGTTTTTT.

The chain has TRBV30 and TRBJ2-7; TRBD2 is a possible D gene (5 bases). The V end lost 2 bases, the J end lost 4 bases, and 9 bases lay between the germline ends. CDR1 is GTSNPN and CDR2 is SVGIG in the germline V gene (reference sequence). The CDR3 runs to 12 residues. The CDR3 DNA is TGTGCCTGGAGTCGAGGGCGATACGAGCAGTACTTC. This gives the protein CAWSRGRYEQYF.

The chain combines TRBV19 with TRBJ1-5; weak D call: TRBD1 (6 bases). The CDR3 loop spans 14 amino acids. The germline gives CDR1 LNHDA, CDR2 SQIVND (reference sequence). With 5 bases removed from V and 5 bases from J, the gap between germline ends came to 13 bases. The CDR3 DNA is TGTGCCAGTAGTCCCCGGACAGTAGATCAGCCCCAGCATTTT. Its translation is CASSPRTVDQPQHF.